Given below is one T cell receptor beta chain in context. The antigen remains undetermined. These data originate in a study of vaccination effects on CD4 cells after COVID-19. The CDR3 runs to 12 residues. Some clones are missing from TCRdb's copy, which holds only in-frame ones; the method was immunoSEQ multiplex PCR. The sample records roughly 27,000 clones, over 55% being singletons. Antigen-specific CD4+ T cell clonotypes were called by their expansion after viral peptide-pool culture in ViraFEST. The culture ran for about 11 days, and then CD4+ T cells were isolated. All participants had two doses of either the BNT162b2 or mRNA-1273 vaccine. Days 3 and 7 saw half the medium replaced with IL-2 medium.

The TCR originated in a human donor who received a COVID-19 vaccine. The V call is TRBV21-1, the J call TRBJ1-2. TRBV21-1 is a pseudogene. Sample: CD4+ T cells from PBMCs cultured with HCoV-NL63 spike peptides, taken after COVID-19 vaccination. CDR3 residues: CASLGVNYGYTF. CDR3 DNA: TGTGCCAGCTTGGGGGTGAACTATGGCTACACCTTC.